This entry features one T cell receptor (beta chain) sequence. Its cognate antigen is unknown. The sample comes from a study of cytomegalovirus exposure and HLA in healthy donors. The PCR was carried out with 60 Vbeta primers and 13 Jbeta primers. Using immunoSEQ multiplex PCR, the repertoire was profiled, and TCRdb retains in-frame clones only, with some absent. The sample's table shows roughly 54,000 clones. General observations from the study: Common viral pathogens were later found to be apparently linked to several of the most significant clusters. An analysis done earlier found most TCR beta V segments productive about 87% or about 30% of the time. The likely explanation for a cluster of highly shared sequence variants was sequencing artifact.

Germline trimming cut 8 bases from V and 1 base from J; bases unmatched to any gene: 5. The CDR3 is 14 amino acids. Germline loops: CDR1 SNHLY, CDR2 FYNNEI. Sequencing used PBMCs. This sequence joins TRBV2 and TRBJ2-1; TRBD1 matches at 7 bases. This sequence originates from a woman in her 30s in good health and CMV-seropositive. CDR3: CASVGQPSYNEQFF. The CDR3 DNA sequence: TGTGCCAGCGTGGGACAGCCTTCCTACAATGAGCAGTTCTTC.